The subject of this entry is one T cell receptor beta chain. What it binds is unknown. CDR1 SQVTM and CDR2 ANQGSEA come from the germline V gene. The CDR3 covers 13 residues. V was trimmed by 6 bases and J by 3 bases, leaving 11 bases between them. This sample was taken from a study of T cell repertoires and Cas9 in healthy adults. For the study at large: CD4 and CD8 compartments: SpCas9-reactive T cells profiled for potency, cytotoxicity, lineage.

Regarding the study as a whole: SpCas9-reactive regulatory T cells reportedly mitigated SpCas9-reactive effector T cells in vitro.

Measured with immunoSEQ multiplex PCR; TCRdb has only the in-frame clones, and not every one. Of around 15,000 clones listed, around 86% were seen once; the top ten hold around 1.9%. The receptor was derived from a human donor in good health. The V call is TRBV29-1, the J call TRBJ2-2; D not resolved. Material: Tregs (CD4+, CD25+, CD127-, CD137-, CD154-) from PBMCs; culture status not recorded. This chain's CDR3 is CSVWKSDTGELFF. The CDR3 region has the DNA TGCAGCGTGTGGAAGTCAGACACCGGGGAGCTGTTTTTT.